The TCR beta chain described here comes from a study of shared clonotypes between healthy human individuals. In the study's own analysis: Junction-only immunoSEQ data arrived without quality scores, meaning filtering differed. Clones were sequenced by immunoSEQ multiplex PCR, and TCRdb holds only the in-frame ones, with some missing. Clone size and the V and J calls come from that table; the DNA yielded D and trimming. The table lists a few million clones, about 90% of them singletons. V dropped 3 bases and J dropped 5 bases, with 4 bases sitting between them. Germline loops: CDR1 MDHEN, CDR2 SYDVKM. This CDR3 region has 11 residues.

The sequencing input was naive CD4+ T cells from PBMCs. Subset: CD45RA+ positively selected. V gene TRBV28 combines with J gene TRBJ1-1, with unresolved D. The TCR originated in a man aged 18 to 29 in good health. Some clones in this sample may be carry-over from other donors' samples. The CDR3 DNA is TGTGCCAGCAGTTTCATGACTGAAGCTTTCTTT. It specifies CASSFMTEAFF.